Listed below are T cell receptor beta chains from one sample, sequenced in a study of cytomegalovirus exposure and HLA in healthy donors. Sequenced by immunoSEQ multiplex PCR; TCRdb stores in-frame clones only, minus some. This sample has about 69,000 clones, with roughly 95% found just once. The material sequenced was PBMCs. These receptors were obtained from a woman aged 18-29 years in good health and CMV-seropositive. Each CDR3 is given with its conserved first and last residue. A D gene is named only where the DNA matches it firmly. Part of the rows lack a size; the others show once, few, many or a class for expanded clones.

NA	TRBJ2-1	TRBV2	NA	CASSEREIPPNEQFF	TGTGCCAGCAGTGAACGGGAGATACCTCCCAATGAGCAGTTCTTC
once	TRBJ2-4	TRBV2	TRBD2	CASSYSGTSGLAKNIQYF	TGTGCCAGCAGTTACTCCGGGACTAGCGGGCTAGCCAAAAACATTCAGTACTTC
NA	TRBJ1-5	TRBV2	NA	CASTTNGGNQPQHF	TGTGCCAGCACCACAAACGGGGGCAATCAGCCCCAGCATTTT
once	TRBJ2-7	TRBV18	TRBD1	CASSPAGTGSYEQYF	TGTGCCAGCTCACCGGCCGGGACAGGGTCCTACGAGCAGTACTTC
NA	TRBJ2-3	TRBV10-3	TRBD2	CAISALGTSGRKADTQYF	TGTGCCATCAGTGCCCTTGGGACTAGCGGGAGGAAAGCAGATACGCAGTATTTT
NA	TRBJ1-3	TRBV30	NA	CAWSVILGNTIYF	TGTGCCTGGAGTGTAATCCTCGGAAACACCATATATTTT
NA	TRBJ2-1	TRBV6-6	TRBD1	CASSSGTGVYNEQFF	TGTGCCAGCAGCTCCGGGACAGGGGTCTACAATGAGCAGTTCTTC
NA	TRBJ2-7	TRBV13	TRBD1	CASSTQTGFNREQYF	TGTGCCAGCAGCACGCAGACAGGGTTTAATCGCGAGCAGTACTTC
NA	TRBJ2-7	TRBV6-5	TRBD1	CASSHDRGLNEQYF	TGTGCCAGCAGTCACGACAGGGGGCTGAACGAGCAGTACTTC
NA	TRBJ2-7	TRBV7-8	NA	CASSPRQDAYEQYF	TGTGCCAGCAGCCCTCGACAGGACGCCTACGAGCAGTACTTC
NA	TRBJ1-5	TRBV28	NA	CASSRSFRGGQPQHF	TGTGCCAGCAGTCGATCTTTTAGGGGGGGCCAGCCCCAGCATTTT
NA	TRBJ2-5	TRBV25-1	TRBD1	CASSLTGGKTQYF	TGTGCCAGCAGTCTGACAGGGGGGAAGACCCAGTACTTC
NA	TRBJ2-7	TRBV28	NA	CASSSSWGALGEQYF	TGTGCCAGCAGTTCAAGCTGGGGCGCGTTAGGGGAGCAGTACTTC
NA	TRBJ2-7	TRBV5-1	NA	CASSLVGGNLGVGYEQYF	TGCGCCAGCAGCTTGGTGGGAGGAAACCTCGGGGTCGGCTACGAGCAGTACTTC
once	TRBJ2-5	TRBV11-2	TRBD1	CASGPDRGWETQYF	TGTGCCAGCGGCCCGGACAGGGGATGGGAGACCCAGTACTTC
NA	TRBJ2-2	TRBV29-1	NA	CSVEGNTGELFF	TGCAGCGTTGAGGGCAACACCGGGGAGCTGTTTTTT
NA	TRBJ2-2	TRBV9	TRBD2	CASSVPSGKPNTGELFF	TGTGCCAGCAGCGTACCTAGCGGGAAACCGAACACCGGGGAGCTGTTTTTT
NA	TRBJ2-1	TRBV15	TRBD2	CATSRVRAGVRNEQFF	TGTGCCACCAGCAGAGTTAGAGCGGGAGTTAGGAATGAGCAGTTCTTC
NA	TRBJ2-3	TRBV14	NA	CASTQGGLTDTQYF	TGTGCCAGCACCCAAGGGGGGCTCACAGATACGCAGTATTTT
NA	TRBJ2-5	TRBV7-6	NA	CASSPPSAKTQYF	TGTGCCAGCAGTCCCCCTAGCGCAAAGACCCAGTACTTC
few	TRBJ1-1	TRBV5-4	NA	CASSLAGNTEAFF	TGTGCCAGCAGCTTGGCCGGGAACACTGAAGCTTTCTTT
NA	TRBJ2-1	TRBV7-2	NA	CASSLVDNEQFF	TGTGCCAGCAGCTTAGTAGACAATGAGCAGTTCTTC
once	TRBJ2-1	TRBV7-9	TRBD1	CASAIGTGDYNEQFF	TGTGCCAGCGCTATCGGGACAGGGGACTACAATGAGCAGTTCTTC
NA	TRBJ2-3	TRBV4-2	NA	CASSQEIRGAVDFSTDTQYF	TGTGCCAGCAGCCAAGAAATCCGGGGGGCGGTTGATTTTAGCACAGATACGCAGTATTTT
NA	TRBJ2-5	TRBV5-1	TRBD1	CASSLAGGQQETQYF	TGCGCCAGCAGCTTGGCAGGGGGCCAACAAGAGACCCAGTACTTC
once	TRBJ1-1	TRBV5-4	NA	CASSTGDMDGEAFF	TGTGCCAGCAGCACCGGGGACATGGACGGTGAAGCTTTCTTT
NA	TRBJ2-7	TRBV5-1	TRBD2	CASSMGLAGFYEQYF	TGCGCCAGCAGCATGGGACTAGCGGGTTTCTACGAGCAGTACTTC
NA	TRBJ2-7	TRBV4-2	TRBD2	CASSHTSGVREQYF	TGTGCCAGCAGCCATACTAGCGGGGTGAGGGAGCAGTACTTC
NA	TRBJ2-2	TRBV5-6	NA	CASSLTVNTGELFF	TGTGCCAGCAGCTTAACAGTCAACACCGGGGAGCTGTTTTTT
NA	TRBJ2-2	TRBV7-9	NA	CASSPGGDTGELFF	TGTGCCAGCAGTCCAGGCGGGGACACCGGGGAGCTGTTTTTT
NA	TRBJ1-1	TRBV29-1	NA	CSVSGTEAFF	TGCAGCGTTAGTGGGACAGAAGCTTTCTTT
NA	TRBJ1-5	TRBV28	NA	CASSSWGGKVRQPQHF	TGTGCCAGCAGTTCATGGGGGGGGAAGGTTCGTCAGCCCCAGCATTTT
NA	TRBJ2-7	TRBV28	NA	CASTSVGGPYEQYF	TGTGCCAGCACGAGCGTCGGCGGTCCCTACGAGCAGTACTTC
NA	TRBJ2-7	TRBV4-2	NA	CASSQDGIFSYEQYF	TGTGCCAGCAGCCAAGATGGCATTTTCTCCTACGAGCAGTACTTC
once	TRBJ2-7	TRBV7-9	NA	CASSFQGVPYEQYF	TGTGCCAGCAGCTTCCAGGGCGTCCCCTACGAGCAGTACTTC
NA	TRBJ2-3	TRBV19	NA	CGTRTGSTDTQYF	TGTGGGACAAGAACAGGGAGCACAGATACGCAGTATTTT
once	TRBJ2-1	TRBV2	TRBD2	CASSDYSGMGYNEQFF	TGTGCCAGCAGTGACTATAGCGGGATGGGCTACAATGAGCAGTTCTTC
NA	TRBJ1-5	TRBV4-2	TRBD1	CASSPRDRVNQPQHF	TGTGCCAGCAGCCCCCGGGACAGGGTCAATCAGCCCCAGCATTTT
NA	TRBJ2-3	TRBV4-2	TRBD2	CASSRELAGTGTDTQYF	TGTGCCAGCAGCCGAGAACTAGCGGGGACAGGCACAGATACGCAGTATTTT
NA	TRBJ2-7	TRBV28	TRBD2	CASKKAGTNSYEQYF	TGTGCCAGCAAAAAAGCCGGGACTAACTCCTACGAGCAGTACTTC
NA	TRBJ2-1	TRBV7-2	TRBD2	CASSPGTSTFF	TGTGCCAGCAGTCCCGGGACTAGCACGTTCTTC
NA	TRBJ1-2	TRBV19	NA	CASSRSGPGTPHYGYTF	TGTGCCAGTAGTCGATCGGGTCCCGGGACACCGCACTATGGCTACACCTTC
NA	TRBJ1-2	TRBV27	NA	CASSPTTPGYTGYTF	TGTGCCAGCAGTCCCACTACGCCAGGGTACACAGGCTACACCTTC
NA	TRBJ2-5	TRBV27	NA	CASSLTRITKETQYF	TGTGCCAGCAGCCTGACACGGATCACCAAAGAGACCCAGTACTTC
NA	TRBJ2-6	TRBV2	TRBD1	CARGDRVSGANVLTF	TGTGCCAGGGGGGACAGGGTTAGTGGGGCCAACGTCCTGACTTTC
NA	TRBJ2-5	TRBV28	NA	CASRQDQETQYF	TGTGCCAGCAGACAGGACCAAGAGACCCAGTACTTC
NA	TRBJ1-4	TRBV9	TRBD1	CASSVATGANEKLFF	TGTGCCAGCAGCGTAGCTACAGGGGCTAATGAAAAACTGTTTTTT
NA	TRBJ2-1	TRBV30	TRBD1	CAWSRTGNEQFF	TGTGCCTGGAGCCGGACAGGCAATGAGCAGTTCTTC
NA	TRBJ2-1	TRBV7-9	NA	CASSLGGLAYEQFF	TGTGCCAGCAGCTTAGGTGGGCTAGCGTATGAGCAGTTCTTC
NA	TRBJ2-3	TRBV7-2	NA	CASLSSSGSTDTQYF	TGTGCCAGCCTCTCGAGTAGCGGAAGCACAGATACGCAGTATTTT